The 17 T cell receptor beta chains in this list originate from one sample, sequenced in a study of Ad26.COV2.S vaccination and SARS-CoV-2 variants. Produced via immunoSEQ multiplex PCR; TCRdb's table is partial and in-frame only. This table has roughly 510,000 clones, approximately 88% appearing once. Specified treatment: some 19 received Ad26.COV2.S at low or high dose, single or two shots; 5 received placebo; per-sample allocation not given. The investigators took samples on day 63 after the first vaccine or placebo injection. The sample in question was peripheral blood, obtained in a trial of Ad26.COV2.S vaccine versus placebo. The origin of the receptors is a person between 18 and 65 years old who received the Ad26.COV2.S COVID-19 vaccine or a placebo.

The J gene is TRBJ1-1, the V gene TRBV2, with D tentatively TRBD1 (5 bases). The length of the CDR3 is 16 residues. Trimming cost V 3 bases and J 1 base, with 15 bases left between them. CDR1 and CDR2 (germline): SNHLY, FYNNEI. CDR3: CASSEPRGLANTEAFF. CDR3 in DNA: TGTGCCAGCAGTGAGCCTAGGGGCCTAGCGAACACTGAAGCTTTCTTT.

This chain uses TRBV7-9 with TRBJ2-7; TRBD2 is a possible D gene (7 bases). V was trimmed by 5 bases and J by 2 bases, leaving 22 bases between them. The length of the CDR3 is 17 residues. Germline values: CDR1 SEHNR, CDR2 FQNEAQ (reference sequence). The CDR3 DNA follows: TGTGCCAGCAGCGGGGTCCGGGGGGCAGGAGCCCCCTACGAGCAGTACTTC. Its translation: CASSGVRGAGAPYEQYF.

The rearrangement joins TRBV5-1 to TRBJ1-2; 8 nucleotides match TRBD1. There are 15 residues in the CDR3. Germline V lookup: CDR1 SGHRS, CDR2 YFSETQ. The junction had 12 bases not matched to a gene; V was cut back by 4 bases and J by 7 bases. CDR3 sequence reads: CASSAGQATVAGYTF. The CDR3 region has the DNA TGCGCCAGCAGCGCGGGACAGGCGACGGTCGCTGGCTACACCTTC.

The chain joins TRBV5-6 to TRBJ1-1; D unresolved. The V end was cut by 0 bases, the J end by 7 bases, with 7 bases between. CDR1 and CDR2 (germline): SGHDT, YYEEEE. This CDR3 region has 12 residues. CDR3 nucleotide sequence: TGTGCCAGCAGCTTGGCCGGGCTTGAAGCTTTCTTT. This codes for CASSLAGLEAFF.

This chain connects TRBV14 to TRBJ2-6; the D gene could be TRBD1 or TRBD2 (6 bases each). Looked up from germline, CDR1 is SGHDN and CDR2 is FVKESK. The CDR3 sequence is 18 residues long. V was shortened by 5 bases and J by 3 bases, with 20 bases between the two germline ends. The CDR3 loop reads CASSDWGARADGANVLTF. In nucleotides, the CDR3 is TGTGCCAGCAGCGATTGGGGGGCCAGGGCTGATGGGGCCAACGTCCTGACTTTC.

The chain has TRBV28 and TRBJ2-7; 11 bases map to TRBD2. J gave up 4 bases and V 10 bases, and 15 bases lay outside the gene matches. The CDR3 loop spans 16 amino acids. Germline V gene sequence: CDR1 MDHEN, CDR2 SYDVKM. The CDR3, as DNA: TGTGCCACCCATTCCGGGACTAGCGGACGAGCGTACGAGCAGTACTTC. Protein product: CATHSGTSGRAYEQYF.

CDR3 sequence: CASSHAGWGQGSSNQPQHF. CDR3 nucleotides: TGTGCCAGCAGTCACGCCGGATGGGGACAGGGGTCTTCGAATCAGCCCCAGCATTTT. This chain links TRBV28 with TRBJ1-5; 10 positions agree with TRBD1. The germline gives CDR1 MDHEN, CDR2 SYDVKM. The CDR3 is made up of 19 amino acids. V lost 5 bases, J lost 4 bases, and 17 bases stayed unmatched.

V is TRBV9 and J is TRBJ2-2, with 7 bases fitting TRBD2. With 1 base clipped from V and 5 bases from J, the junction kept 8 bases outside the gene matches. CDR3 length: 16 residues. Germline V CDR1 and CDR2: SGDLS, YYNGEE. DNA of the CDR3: TGTGCCAGCAGCGTACGCGGGAGTTTTAAAACCGGGGAGCTGTTTTTT. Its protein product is CASSVRGSFKTGELFF.

CDR3 DNA: TGTGCCAGTAGTATGCCCGGGCAGGGAGGAGCAGATACGCAGTATTTT. Protein product: CASSMPGQGGADTQYF. The chain is built from TRBV19 and TRBJ2-3; perhaps TRBD2 as D (6 bases). Trimming shortened V by 3 bases and J by 4 bases, and 17 bases separated the two germline ends. Germline assignment: CDR1 LNHDA and CDR2 SQIVND (reference sequence). This CDR3 spans 16 amino acids.

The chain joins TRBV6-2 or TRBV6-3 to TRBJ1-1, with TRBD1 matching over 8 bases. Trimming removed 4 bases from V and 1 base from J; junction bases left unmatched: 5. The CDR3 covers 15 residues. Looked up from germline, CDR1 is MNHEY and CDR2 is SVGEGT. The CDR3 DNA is TGTGCCAGCAGTTTAACAGGGGGTAAGAACACTGAAGCTTTCTTT. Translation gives CASSLTGGKNTEAFF.

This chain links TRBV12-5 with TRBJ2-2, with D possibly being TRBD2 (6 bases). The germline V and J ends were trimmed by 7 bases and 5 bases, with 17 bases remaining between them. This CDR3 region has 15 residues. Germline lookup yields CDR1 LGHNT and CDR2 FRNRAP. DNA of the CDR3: TGTGCTAGTGCGGTAGGGGAGGCGAGAACCGGGGAGCTGTTTTTT. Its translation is CASAVGEARTGELFF. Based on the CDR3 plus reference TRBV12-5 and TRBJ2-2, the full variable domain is DARVTQTPRHKVTEMGQEVTMRCQPILGHNTVFWYRQTMMQGLELLAYFRNRAPLDDSGMPKDRFSAEMPDATLATLKIQPSEPRDSAVYFCASAVGEARTGELFFGEGSRLTVL.

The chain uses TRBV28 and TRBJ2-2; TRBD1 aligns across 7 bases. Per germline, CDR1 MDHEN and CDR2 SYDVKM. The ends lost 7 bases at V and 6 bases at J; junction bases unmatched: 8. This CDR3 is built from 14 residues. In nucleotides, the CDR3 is TGTGCCAGCATCGAGGGGGCCGGATCCGGGGAGCTGTTTTTT. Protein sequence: CASIEGAGSGELFF.

In DNA, the CDR3 is TGCGCCAGCAGCTGGACTAGCGGGAGTTCAGATACGCAGTATTTT. Translating it yields CASSWTSGSSDTQYF. V gene TRBV5-1 combines with J gene TRBJ2-3; 13 bases fit TRBD2. Germline trimming cut 3 bases from V and 4 bases from J; bases unmatched to any gene: 2. CDR1 is SGHRS and CDR2 is YFSETQ in the germline V gene. This CDR3 region has 15 residues.

Here the CDR3 DNA reads TGTGCCAGCAGATCGCGCACAGGGTTCTACAATGAGCAGTTCTTC. Residues: CASRSRTGFYNEQFF. The chain uses TRBV27 and TRBJ2-1; maybe TRBD1 (6 bases). Germline V gene lookup returns CDR1 MNHEY and CDR2 SMNVEV (reference sequence). V was cut by 6 bases and J by 3 bases, with 15 bases left in between. There are 15 residues in the CDR3.

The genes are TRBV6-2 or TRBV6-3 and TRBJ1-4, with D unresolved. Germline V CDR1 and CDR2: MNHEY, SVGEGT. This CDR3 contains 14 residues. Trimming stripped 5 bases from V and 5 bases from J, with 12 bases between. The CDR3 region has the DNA TGTGCCAGCAGTACCCGGACGGCGAATGAAAAACTGTTTTTT. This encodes CASSTRTANEKLFF.

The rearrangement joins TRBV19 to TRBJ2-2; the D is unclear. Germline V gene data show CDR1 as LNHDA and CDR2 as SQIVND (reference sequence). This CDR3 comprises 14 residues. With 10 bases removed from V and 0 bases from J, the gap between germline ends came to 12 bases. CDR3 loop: CATHSTANTGELFF. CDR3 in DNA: TGTGCCACCCATTCTACCGCGAACACCGGGGAGCTGTTTTTT.

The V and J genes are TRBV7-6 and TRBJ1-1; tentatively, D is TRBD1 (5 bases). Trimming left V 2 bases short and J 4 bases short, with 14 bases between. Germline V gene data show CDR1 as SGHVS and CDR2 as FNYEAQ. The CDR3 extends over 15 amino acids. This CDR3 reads CASSLIRGGVTEAFF. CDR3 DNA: TGTGCCAGCAGCTTAATTAGGGGTGGGGTCACTGAAGCTTTCTTT.